Included here is one TCR beta chain sequence, with context. Its antigen is unidentified. TCRdb fed the reads into MiXCR, producing one record per CDR3 protein. This repertoire shows 650,000 to 900,000 distinct CDR3 sequences, 30% to 35% found once; its top ten account for over 10%. This CDR3 comprises 15 residues. V was cut by 4 bases and J by 0 bases, with 10 bases left in between. Per the germline V gene, CDR1 is MNHEY and CDR2 is SVGAGI. These data come from a study of T cell repertoires in cytomegalovirus infection. This material consisted of cultured CD8+ T cells from PBMCs, taken from culture after CMV antigen stimulation. The rearrangement joins TRBV6-5 to TRBJ1-5, with unresolved D. This TCR came from a human donor in good health (CMV status not recorded). Some clones in this sample may be carry-over from other donors' samples. CDR3: CASSSRSGSNQPQHF. CDR3 DNA sequence: TGTGCCAGCAGTTCGCGGAGTGGTAGCAATCAGCCCCAGCATTTT.